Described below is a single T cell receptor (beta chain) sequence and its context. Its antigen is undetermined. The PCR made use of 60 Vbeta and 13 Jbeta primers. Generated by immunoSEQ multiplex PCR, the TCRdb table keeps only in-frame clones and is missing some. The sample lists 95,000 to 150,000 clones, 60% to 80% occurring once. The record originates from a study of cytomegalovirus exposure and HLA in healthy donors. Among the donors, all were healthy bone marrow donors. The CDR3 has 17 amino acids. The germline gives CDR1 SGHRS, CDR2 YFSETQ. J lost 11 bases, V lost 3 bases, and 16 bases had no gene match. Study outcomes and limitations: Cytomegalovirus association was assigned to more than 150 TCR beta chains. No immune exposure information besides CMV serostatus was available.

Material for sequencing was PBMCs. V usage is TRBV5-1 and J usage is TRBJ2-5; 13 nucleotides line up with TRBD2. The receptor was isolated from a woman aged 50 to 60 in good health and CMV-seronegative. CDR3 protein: CASSWGQGTSGTPLQYF. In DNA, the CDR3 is TGCGCCAGCAGCTGGGGACAAGGGACTAGCGGGACTCCTCTTCAGTACTTC.